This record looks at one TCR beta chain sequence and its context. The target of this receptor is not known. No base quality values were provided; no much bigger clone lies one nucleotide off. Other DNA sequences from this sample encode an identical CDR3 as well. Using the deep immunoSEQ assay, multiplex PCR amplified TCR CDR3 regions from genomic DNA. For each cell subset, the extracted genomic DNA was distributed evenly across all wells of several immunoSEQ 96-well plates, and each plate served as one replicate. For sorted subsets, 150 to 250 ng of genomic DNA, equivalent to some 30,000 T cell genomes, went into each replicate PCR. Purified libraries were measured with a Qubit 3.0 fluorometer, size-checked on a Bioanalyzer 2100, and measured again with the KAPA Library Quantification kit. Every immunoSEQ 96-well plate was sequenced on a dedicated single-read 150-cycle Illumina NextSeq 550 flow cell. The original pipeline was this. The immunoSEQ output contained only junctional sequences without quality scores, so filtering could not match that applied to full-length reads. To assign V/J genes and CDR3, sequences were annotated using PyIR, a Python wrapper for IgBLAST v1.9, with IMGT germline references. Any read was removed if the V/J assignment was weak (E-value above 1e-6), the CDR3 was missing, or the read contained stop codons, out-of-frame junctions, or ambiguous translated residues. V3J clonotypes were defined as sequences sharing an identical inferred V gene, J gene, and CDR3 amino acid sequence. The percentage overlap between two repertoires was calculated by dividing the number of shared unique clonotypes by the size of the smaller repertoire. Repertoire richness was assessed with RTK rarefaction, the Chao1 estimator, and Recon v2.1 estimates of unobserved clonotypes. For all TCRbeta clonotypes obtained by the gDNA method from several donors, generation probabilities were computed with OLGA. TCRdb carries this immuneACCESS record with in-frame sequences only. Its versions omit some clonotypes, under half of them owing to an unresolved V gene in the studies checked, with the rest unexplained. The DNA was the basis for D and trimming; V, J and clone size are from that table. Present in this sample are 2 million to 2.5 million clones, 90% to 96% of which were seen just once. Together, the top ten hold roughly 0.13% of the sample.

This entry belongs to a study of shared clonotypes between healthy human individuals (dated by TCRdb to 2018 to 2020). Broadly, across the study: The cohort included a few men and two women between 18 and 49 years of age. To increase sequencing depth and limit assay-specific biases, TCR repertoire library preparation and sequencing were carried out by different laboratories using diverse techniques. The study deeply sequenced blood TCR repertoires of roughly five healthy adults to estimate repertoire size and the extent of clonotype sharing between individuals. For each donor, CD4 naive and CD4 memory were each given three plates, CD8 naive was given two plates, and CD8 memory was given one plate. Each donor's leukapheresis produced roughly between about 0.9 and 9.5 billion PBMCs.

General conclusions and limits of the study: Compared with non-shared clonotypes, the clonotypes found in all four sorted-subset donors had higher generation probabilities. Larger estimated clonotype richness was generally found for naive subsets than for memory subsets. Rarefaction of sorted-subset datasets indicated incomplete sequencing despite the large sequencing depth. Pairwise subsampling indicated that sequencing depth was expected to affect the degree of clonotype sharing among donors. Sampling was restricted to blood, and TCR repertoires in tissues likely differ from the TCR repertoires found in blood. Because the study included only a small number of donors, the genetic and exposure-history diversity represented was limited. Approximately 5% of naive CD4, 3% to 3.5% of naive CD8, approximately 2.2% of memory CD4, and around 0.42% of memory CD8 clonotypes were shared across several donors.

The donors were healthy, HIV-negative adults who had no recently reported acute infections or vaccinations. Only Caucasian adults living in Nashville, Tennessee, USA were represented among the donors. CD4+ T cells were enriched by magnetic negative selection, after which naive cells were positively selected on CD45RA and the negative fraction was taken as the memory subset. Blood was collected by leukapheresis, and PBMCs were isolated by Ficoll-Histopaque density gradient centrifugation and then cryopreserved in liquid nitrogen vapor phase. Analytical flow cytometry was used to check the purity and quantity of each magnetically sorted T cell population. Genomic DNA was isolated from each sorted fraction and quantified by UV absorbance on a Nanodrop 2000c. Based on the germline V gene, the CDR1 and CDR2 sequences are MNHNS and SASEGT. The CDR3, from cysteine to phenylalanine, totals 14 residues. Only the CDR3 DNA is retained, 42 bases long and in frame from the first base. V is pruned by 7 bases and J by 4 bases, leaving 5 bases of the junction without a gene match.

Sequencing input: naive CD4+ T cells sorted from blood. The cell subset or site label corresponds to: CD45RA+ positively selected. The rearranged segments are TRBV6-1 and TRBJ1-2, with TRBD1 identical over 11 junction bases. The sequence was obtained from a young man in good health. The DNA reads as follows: TGTGCCAGCACATGGGACAGGGGGGTCTATGGCTACACCTTC. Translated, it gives CASTWDRGVYGYTF.